This T cell receptor (beta chain) was recorded in a study of response to subunit inactivated influenza vaccine. Study outcomes and limitations: With each seasonal influenza vaccination, the authors suggested, few new T cells are recruited.

Germline V gene sequence: CDR1 DFQATT, CDR2 SNEGSKA (reference sequence). The CDR3 covers 18 residues. MiXCR was run by TCRdb on the RT-PCR reads, yielding one entry per CDR3 protein. The table has 500,000 to 550,000 distinct CDR3 sequences, approximately 7.2% seen once; the top ten hold around 14%. About this clonotype itself: Its antigen is unknown. Germline and junction disagree at one end, which may indicate a read error.

This specimen consisted of PBMCs from blood, obtained around 25 months after vaccination. The gene calls are TRBV20-1 and TRBJ1-1; D ambiguous. The receptor was derived from a man aged 50-75 years who received an inactivated influenza vaccine. The CDR3: CSARAAERTSFGSTEAFF. CDR3 DNA sequence: TGCAGTGCAAGAGCCGCGGAGAGGACCTCATTTGGGAGCACTGAAGCTTTCTTT.